In its sample, the clone carrying this T cell receptor beta chain was seen once. The data were taken from a study of cytomegalovirus exposure and HLA in healthy donors. Only in-frame clones appear in the TCRdb table, and some are missing; sequencing was by immunoSEQ multiplex PCR. The repertoire holds about 140,000 clones, roughly 90% seen once, with about 2.7% in the top ten. The sequenced sample was PBMCs. The receptor's source is a man aged 18 to 35 in good health and CMV-seronegative.

CDR3 in amino acids: CASGFPDRPYEQYF. The CDR3 region has the DNA TGTGCTAGTGGTTTTCCAGACAGGCCCTACGAGCAGTACTTC. The chain recombines TRBV12-5 with TRBJ2-7; a possible D gene is TRBD1 (6 bases). This CDR3 region has 14 residues. The V end was cut by 3 bases, the J end by 2 bases, with 11 bases between. Germline loops: CDR1 LGHNT, CDR2 FRNRAP.